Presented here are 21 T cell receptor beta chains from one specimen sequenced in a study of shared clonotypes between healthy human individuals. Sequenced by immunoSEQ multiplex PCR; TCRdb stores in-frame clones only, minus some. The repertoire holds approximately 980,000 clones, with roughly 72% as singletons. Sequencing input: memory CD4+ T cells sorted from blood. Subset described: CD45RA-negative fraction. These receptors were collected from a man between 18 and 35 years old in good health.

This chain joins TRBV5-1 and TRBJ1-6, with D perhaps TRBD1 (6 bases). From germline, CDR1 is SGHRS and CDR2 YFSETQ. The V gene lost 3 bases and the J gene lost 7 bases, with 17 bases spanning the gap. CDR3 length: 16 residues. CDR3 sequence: CASSWGPVGTNSPLHF. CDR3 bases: TGCGCCAGCAGCTGGGGGCCCGTGGGGACCAATTCACCCCTCCACTTT. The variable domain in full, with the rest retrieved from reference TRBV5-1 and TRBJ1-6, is KAGVTQTPRYLIKTRGQQVTLSCSPISGHRSVSWYQQTPGQGLQFLFEYFSETQRNKGNFPGRFSGRQFSNSRSEMNVSTLELGDSALYLCASSWGPVGTNSPLHFGNGTRLTVT.

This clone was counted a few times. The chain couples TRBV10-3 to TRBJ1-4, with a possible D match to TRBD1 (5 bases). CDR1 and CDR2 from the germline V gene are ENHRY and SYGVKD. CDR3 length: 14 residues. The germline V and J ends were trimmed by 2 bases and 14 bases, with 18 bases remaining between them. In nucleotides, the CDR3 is TGTGCCATCAGTGAGCTGCTTTGGGACCTTGGGCTGTTTTTT. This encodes CAISELLWDLGLFF.

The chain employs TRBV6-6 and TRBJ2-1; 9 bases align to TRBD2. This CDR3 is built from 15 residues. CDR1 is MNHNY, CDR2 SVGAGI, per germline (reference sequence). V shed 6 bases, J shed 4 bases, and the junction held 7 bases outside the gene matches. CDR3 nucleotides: TGTGCCAGCAGGACCGGGACTAGCCTGTACAATGAGCAGTTCTTC. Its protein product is CASRTGTSLYNEQFF.

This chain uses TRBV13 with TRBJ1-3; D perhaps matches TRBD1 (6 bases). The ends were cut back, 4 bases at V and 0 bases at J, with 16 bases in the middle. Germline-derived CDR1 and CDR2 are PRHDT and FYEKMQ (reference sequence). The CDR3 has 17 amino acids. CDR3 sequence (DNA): TGTGCCAGCAGCTCCGATTTCAGGGACATCTCTGGAAACACCATATATTTT. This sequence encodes CASSSDFRDISGNTIYF.

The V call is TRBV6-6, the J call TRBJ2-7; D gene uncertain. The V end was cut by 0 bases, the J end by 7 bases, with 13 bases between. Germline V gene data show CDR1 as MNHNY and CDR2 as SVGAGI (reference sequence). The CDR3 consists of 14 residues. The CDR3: CASSYSTLGIEQYF. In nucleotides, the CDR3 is TGTGCCAGCAGTTACTCGACACTGGGAATTGAGCAGTACTTC.

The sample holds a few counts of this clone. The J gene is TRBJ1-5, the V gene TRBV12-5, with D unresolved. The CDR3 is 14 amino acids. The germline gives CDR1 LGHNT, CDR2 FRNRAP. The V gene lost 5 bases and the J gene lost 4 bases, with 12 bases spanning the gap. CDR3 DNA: TGTGCTAGTGGTGCCCAGAGGGAAAATCAGCCCCAGCATTTT. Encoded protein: CASGAQRENQPQHF.

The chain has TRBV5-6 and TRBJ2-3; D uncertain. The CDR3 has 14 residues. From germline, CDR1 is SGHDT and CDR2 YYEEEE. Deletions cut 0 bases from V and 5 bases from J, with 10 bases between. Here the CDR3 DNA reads TGTGCCAGCAGCTTGGACGAAAAGGGAGATACGCAGTATTTT. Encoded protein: CASSLDEKGDTQYF. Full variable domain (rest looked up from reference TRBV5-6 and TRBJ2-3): DAGVTQSPTHLIKTRGQQVTLRCSPKSGHDTVSWYQQALGQGPQFIFQYYEEEERQRGNFPDRFSGHQFPNYSSELNVNALLLGDSALYLCASSLDEKGDTQYFGPGTRLTVL.

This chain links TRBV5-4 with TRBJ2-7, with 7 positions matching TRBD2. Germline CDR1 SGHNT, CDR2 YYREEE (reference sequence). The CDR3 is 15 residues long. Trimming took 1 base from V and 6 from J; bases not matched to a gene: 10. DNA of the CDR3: TGTGCCAGCAGCTTGAAAAGCGGGATCGGAGCCGAGCAGTACTTC. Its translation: CASSLKSGIGAEQYF.

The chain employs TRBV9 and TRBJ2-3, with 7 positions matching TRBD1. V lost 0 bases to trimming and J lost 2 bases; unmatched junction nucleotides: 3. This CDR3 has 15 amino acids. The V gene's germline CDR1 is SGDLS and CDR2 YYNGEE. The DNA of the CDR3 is TGTGCCAGCAGCGTAGAAGGGACAGACACAGATACGCAGTATTTT. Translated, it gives CASSVEGTDTDTQYF.

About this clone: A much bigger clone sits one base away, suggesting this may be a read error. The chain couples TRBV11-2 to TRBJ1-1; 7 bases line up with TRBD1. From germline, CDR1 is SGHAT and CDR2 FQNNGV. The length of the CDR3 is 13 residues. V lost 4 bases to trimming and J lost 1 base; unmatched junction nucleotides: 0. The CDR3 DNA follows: TGTGCCAGCAGCTGGACAGGGAACACTGAAGCTTTCTTT. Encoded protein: CASSWTGNTEAFF.

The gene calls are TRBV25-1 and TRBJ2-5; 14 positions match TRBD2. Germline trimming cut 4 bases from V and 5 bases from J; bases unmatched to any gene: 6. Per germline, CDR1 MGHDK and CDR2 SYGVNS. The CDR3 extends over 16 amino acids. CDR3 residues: CASSGGLAGASETQYF. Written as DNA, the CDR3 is TGTGCCAGCAGTGGGGGACTAGCGGGAGCTTCCGAGACCCAGTACTTC.

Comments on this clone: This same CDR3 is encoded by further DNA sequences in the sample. The CDR3 coding sequence is TGTGCCATCAGGGGACAGCCGAACACTGAAGCTTTCTTT. Its protein product is CAIRGQPNTEAFF. V gene TRBV10-3 combines with J gene TRBJ1-1; 7 bases agree with TRBD1. Looked up from germline, CDR1 is ENHRY and CDR2 is SYGVKD. This CDR3 contains 13 residues. V gave up 6 bases and J gave up 1 base; unmatched junction bases: 2.

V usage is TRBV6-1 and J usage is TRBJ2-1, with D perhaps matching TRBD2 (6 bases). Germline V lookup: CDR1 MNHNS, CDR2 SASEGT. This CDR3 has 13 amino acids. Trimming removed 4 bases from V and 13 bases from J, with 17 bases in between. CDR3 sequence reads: CASSGGSGVVQFF. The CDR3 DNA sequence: TGTGCCAGCAGTGGGGGTAGCGGAGTTGTCCAGTTCTTC.

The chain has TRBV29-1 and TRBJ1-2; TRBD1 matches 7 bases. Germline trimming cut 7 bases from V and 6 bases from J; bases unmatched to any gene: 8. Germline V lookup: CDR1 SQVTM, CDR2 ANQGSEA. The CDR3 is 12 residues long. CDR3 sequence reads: CSALTGKNGYTF. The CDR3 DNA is TGCAGCGCCCTGACAGGGAAGAATGGCTACACCTTC.

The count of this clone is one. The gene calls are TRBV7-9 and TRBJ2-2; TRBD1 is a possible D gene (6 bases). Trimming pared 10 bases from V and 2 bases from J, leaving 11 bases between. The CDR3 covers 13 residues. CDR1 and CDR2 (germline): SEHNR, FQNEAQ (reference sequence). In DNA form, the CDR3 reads TGTGCCAAGGGGGAAAGAAACACCGGGGAGCTGTTTTTT. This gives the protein CAKGERNTGELFF. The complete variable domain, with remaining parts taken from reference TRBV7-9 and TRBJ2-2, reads DTGVSQNPRHKITKRGQNVTFRCDPISEHNRLYWYRQTLGQGPEFLTYFQNEAQLEKSRLLSDRFSAERPKGSFSTLEIQRTEQGDSAMYLCAKGERNTGELFFGEGSRLTVL.

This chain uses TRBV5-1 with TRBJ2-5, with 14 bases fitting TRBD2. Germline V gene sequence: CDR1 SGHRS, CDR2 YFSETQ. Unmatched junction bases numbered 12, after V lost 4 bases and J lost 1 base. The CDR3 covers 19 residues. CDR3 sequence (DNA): TGCGCCAGCAGCAGAAAAGGGACTAGCGGGAGTGTGTTCCAAGAGACCCAGTACTTC. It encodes CASSRKGTSGSVFQETQYF.

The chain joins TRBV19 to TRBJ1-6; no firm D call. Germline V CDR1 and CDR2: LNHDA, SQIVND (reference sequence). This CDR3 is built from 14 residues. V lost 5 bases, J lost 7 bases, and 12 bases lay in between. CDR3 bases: TGTGCCAGTAGTTCTGGACCGTCGAATTCACCCCTCCACTTT. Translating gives CASSSGPSNSPLHF.

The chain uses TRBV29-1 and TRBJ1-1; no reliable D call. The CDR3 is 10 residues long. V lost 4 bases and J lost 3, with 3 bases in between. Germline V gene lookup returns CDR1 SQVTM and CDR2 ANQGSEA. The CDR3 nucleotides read TGCAGCGTTGTGCACACTGAAGCTTTCTTT. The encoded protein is CSVVHTEAFF.

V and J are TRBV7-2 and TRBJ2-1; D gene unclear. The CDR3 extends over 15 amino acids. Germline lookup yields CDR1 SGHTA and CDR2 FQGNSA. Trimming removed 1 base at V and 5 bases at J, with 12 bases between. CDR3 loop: CASSLDYRRDNEQFF. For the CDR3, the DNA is TGTGCCAGCAGCTTAGACTATAGAAGAGACAATGAGCAGTTCTTC.

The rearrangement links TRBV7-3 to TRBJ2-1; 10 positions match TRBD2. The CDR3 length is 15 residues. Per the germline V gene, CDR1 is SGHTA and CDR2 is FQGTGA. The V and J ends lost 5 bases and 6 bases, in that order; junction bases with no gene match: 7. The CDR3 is CASSRGGLAANEQFF. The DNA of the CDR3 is TGTGCCAGCAGCCGCGGTGGACTAGCGGCCAATGAGCAGTTCTTC. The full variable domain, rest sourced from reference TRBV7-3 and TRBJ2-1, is GAGVSQTPSNKVTEKGKYVELRCDPISGHTALYWYRQSLGQGPEFLIYFQGTGAADDSGLPNDRFFAVRPEGSVSTLKIQRTERGDSAVYLCASSRGGLAANEQFFGPGTRLTVL.

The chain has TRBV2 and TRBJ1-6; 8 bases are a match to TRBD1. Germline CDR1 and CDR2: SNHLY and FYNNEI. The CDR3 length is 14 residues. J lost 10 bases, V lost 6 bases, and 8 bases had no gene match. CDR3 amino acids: CASRMGQAESPLHF. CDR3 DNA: TGTGCCAGCAGGATGGGACAGGCCGAATCACCCCTCCACTTT.